A selection of T cell receptor beta chains follows, all from one sample in a study of blood T cell repertoires in COVID-19. The table came from immunoSEQ multiplex PCR; TCRdb's copy has only in-frame clones and leaves some out. The sample has 70,000 or so clones, around 86% seen once. Sequences were obtained from peripheral blood. These receptors all stem from a woman aged 55-70 years with acute or convalescent COVID-19. CDR3s include the opening cysteine and the closing phenylalanine or tryptophan. A D gene is named only where the DNA matches it firmly. For some rows the clone size is stated as once, few or many, or as a class when expanded; others skip it.

J: TRBJ1-2
V: TRBV7-2
size: NA
D: NA
CDR3: CASSPRSSDYTF
DNA: TGTGCCAGCAGCCCGAGGAGCAGCGACTACACCTTC

J: TRBJ1-2
V: TRBV18
size: NA
D: TRBD1
CDR3: CASSPGRTGVYGYTF
DNA: TGTGCCAGCTCACCGGGACGGACAGGGGTCTATGGCTACACCTTC

J: TRBJ2-1
V: TRBV2
size: NA
D: TRBD2
CDR3: CASKGGTSGVYNEQFF
DNA: TGTGCCAGCAAGGGGGGAACTAGCGGGGTATACAATGAGCAGTTCTTC

J: TRBJ2-7
V: TRBV5-1
size: once
D: NA
CDR3: CASSPEGRWGEQYF
DNA: TGCGCCAGCAGCCCGGAGGGCAGGTGGGGTGAGCAGTACTTC

J: TRBJ2-5
V: TRBV24-1
size: NA
D: NA
CDR3: CATSDRSEETQYF
DNA: TGTGCCACCAGTGATCGAAGCGAAGAGACCCAGTACTTC

J: TRBJ2-1
V: TRBV11-2
size: NA
D: NA
CDR3: CASTPAAHNEQFF
DNA: TGTGCCAGCACCCCCGCGGCCCACAATGAGCAGTTCTTC

J: TRBJ1-1
V: TRBV10-3
size: NA
D: NA
CDR3: CAISRVSNTEAFF
DNA: TGTGCCATCAGCCGGGTTTCGAACACTGAAGCTTTCTTT

J: TRBJ2-7
V: TRBV24-1
size: once
D: TRBD1
CDR3: CATGDRDYEQYF
DNA: TGTGCCACCGGGGACAGGGATTACGAGCAGTACTTC

J: TRBJ1-2
V: TRBV3-1/TRBV3-2
size: few
D: TRBD1
CDR3: CASSQATGAGYGYTF
DNA: TGTGCCAGCAGCCAGGCCACAGGGGCAGGGTATGGCTACACCTTC

J: TRBJ1-1
V: TRBV29-1
size: once
D: NA
CDR3: CSVAEWGDTEAFF
DNA: TGCAGCGTTGCAGAATGGGGGGACACTGAAGCTTTCTTT

J: TRBJ1-5
V: TRBV9
size: few
D: NA
CDR3: CASSVRSGESNQPQHF
DNA: TGTGCCAGCAGCGTACGCTCAGGGGAGAGCAATCAGCCCCAGCATTTT

J: TRBJ2-3
V: TRBV5-8
size: NA
D: TRBD2
CDR3: CASTYRGGDTQYF
DNA: TGTGCCAGCACGTACCGCGGGGGAGATACGCAGTATTTT

J: TRBJ1-6
V: TRBV28
size: NA
D: NA
CDR3: CASSLAVVSSPLHF
DNA: TGTGCCAGCAGTTTAGCGGTGGTTAGCTCACCCCTCCACTTT

J: TRBJ1-1
V: TRBV29-1
size: NA
D: NA
CDR3: CSVLPGPEGTEAFF
DNA: TGCAGCGTACTCCCGGGGCCGGAGGGGACTGAAGCTTTCTTT

J: TRBJ1-1
V: TRBV19
size: few
D: NA
CDR3: CASKVEGNTEAFF
DNA: TGTGCCAGTAAAGTGGAGGGGAACACTGAAGCTTTCTTT

J: TRBJ1-6
V: TRBV6-5
size: few
D: NA
CDR3: CASSLGGLRGNSPLHF
DNA: TGTGCCAGCAGTTTGGGGGGGCTTCGCGGTAATTCACCCCTCCACTTT

J: TRBJ2-1
V: TRBV29-1
size: NA
D: NA
CDR3: CSVASFAGSYNEQFF
DNA: TGCAGCGTGGCCAGCTTCGCGGGCTCCTACAATGAGCAGTTCTTC